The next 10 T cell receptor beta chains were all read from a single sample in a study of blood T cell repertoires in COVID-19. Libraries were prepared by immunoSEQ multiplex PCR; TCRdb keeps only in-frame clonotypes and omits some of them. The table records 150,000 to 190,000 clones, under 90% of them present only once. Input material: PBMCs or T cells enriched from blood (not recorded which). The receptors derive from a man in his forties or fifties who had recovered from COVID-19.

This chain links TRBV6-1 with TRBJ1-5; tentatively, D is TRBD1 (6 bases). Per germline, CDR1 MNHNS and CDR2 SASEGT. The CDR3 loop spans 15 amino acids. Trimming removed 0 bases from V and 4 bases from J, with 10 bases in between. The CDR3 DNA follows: TGTGCCAGCAGTGAAGCGGGGGGGGCTAATCAGCCCCAGCATTTT. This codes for CASSEAGGANQPQHF.

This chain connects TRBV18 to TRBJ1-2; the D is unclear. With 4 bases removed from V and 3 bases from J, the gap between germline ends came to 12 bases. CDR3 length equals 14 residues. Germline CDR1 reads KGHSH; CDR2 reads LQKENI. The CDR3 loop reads CASSQTREHYGYTF. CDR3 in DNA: TGTGCCAGCTCACAGACCCGGGAGCACTATGGCTACACCTTC.

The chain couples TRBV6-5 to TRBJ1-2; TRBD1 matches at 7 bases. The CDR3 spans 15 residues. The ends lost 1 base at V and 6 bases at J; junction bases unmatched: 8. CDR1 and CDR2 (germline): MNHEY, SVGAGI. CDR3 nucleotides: TGTGCCAGCAGTTACTATGCAGGGGGAAGTAATGGCTACACCTTC. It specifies CASSYYAGGSNGYTF.

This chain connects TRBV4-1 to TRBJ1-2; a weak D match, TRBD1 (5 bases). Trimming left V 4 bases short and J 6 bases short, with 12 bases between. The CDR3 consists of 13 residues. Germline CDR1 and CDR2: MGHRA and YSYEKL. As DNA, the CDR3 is TGCGCCAGCAGCCGGCCCCCGGGGGATGGCTACACCTTC. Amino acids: CASSRPPGDGYTF.

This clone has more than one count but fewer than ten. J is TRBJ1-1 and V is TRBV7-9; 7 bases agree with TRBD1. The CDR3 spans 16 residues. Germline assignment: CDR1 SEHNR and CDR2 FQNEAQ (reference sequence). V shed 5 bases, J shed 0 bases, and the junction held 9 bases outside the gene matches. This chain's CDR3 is CASSRQGGYMNTEAFF. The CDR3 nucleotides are TGTGCCAGCAGCCGACAGGGTGGGTACATGAACACTGAAGCTTTCTTT.

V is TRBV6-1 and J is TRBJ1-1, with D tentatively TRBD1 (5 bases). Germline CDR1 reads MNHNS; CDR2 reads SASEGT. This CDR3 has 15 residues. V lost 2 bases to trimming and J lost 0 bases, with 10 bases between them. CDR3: CASSEITGMNTEAFF. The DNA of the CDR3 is TGTGCCAGCAGTGAAATTACAGGTATGAACACTGAAGCTTTCTTT.

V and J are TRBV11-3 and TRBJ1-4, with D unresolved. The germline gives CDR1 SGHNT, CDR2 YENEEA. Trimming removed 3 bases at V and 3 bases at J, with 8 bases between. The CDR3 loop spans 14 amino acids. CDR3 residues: CASSFLGPNEKLFF. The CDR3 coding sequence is TGTGCCAGCAGCTTCTTGGGCCCTAATGAAAAACTGTTTTTT.

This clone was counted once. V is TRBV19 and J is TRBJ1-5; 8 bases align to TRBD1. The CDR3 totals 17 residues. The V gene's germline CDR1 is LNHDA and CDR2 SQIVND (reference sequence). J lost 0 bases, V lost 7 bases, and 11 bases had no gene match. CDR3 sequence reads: CASTGTGELYSNQPQHF. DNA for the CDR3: TGTGCCAGTACCGGGACAGGAGAACTTTATAGCAATCAGCCCCAGCATTTT.

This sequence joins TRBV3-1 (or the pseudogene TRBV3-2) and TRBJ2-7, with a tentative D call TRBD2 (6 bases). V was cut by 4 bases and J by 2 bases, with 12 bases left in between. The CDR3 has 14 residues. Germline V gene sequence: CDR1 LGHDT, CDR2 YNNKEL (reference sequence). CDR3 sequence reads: CASSPTSRPYEQYF. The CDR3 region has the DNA TGTGCCAGCAGCCCTACTAGCAGACCCTACGAGCAGTACTTC.

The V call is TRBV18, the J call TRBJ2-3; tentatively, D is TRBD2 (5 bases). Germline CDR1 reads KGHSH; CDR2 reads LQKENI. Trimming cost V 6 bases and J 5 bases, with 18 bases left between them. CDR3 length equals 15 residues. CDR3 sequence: CASSQRTSRGDTQYF. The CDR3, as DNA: TGTGCCAGCTCTCAGAGGACGAGTCGGGGAGATACGCAGTATTTT.